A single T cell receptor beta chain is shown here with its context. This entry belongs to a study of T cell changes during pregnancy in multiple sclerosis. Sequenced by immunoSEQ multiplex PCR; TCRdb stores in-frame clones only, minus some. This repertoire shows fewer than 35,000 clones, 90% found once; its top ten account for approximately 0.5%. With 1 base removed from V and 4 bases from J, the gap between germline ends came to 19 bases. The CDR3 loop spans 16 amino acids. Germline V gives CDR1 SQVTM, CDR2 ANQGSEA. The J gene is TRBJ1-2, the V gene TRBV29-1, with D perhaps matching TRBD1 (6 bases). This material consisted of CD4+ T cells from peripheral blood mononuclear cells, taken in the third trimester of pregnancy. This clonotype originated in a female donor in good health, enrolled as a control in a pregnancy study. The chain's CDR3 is CSVEGQVTPGGYGYTF. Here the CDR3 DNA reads TGCAGCGTTGAAGGACAGGTTACTCCTGGTGGCTATGGCTACACCTTC.